This TCR beta chain was sequenced in a study of cytomegalovirus exposure and HLA in healthy donors. The overall study: Per a later analysis, the 666 first-cohort and 120 or so validation repertoires shared one platform. Study-wide results and limits: Three CMV-associated chains proved CMV antigen-specific in vitro. Using the classifier, cytomegalovirus status was reportedly diagnosed with high specificity and sensitivity.

These donors were members of the roughly 110-subject validation cohort, a group separate from the approximately 670-subject first cohort. Repertoires were generated with immunoSEQ multiplex PCR, while TCRdb's copy carries only in-frame clones and drops some. The repertoire consists of 140,000 to 150,000 clones, with roughly 90% occurring once and the leading ten covering 4.5%. J gave up 12 bases and V 5 bases, and 16 bases lay outside the gene matches. This CDR3 comprises 15 residues. CDR1 SGHVS and CDR2 FNYEAQ come from the germline V gene. Concerning this clone itself: No antigen is known for it.

This sequence originates from a man between 18 and 29 years old in good health and CMV-seropositive. The sequencing input was PBMCs. This sequence joins TRBV7-6 and TRBJ2-3; TRBD2 agrees at 8 bases. The CDR3 loop is CASSPVVAGSSGQYF. The CDR3 region has the DNA TGTGCCAGCAGCCCCGTGGTAGCGGGATCCTCCGGTCAGTATTTT.